Below are 27 T cell receptor beta chains sequenced from a single sample in a study of T cell repertoires and HLA-DP antigens. Using immunoSEQ multiplex PCR, the repertoire was profiled, and TCRdb retains in-frame clones only, with some absent. The data show about 73,000 clones, with around four fifths seen just once and about 1.6% held by the top ten. No antigen has been assigned to these receptors. Sequences were obtained from CD4+ T cells from PBMCs. The receptors here all came from a man aged 55-75 years in good health and CMV-seronegative.

The chain employs TRBV5-4 and TRBJ1-4; possibly TRBD1 for D (6 bases). The V gene's germline CDR1 is SGHNT and CDR2 YYREEE (reference sequence). Trimming shortened V by 2 bases and J by 5 bases, and 10 bases separated the two germline ends. This CDR3 comprises 14 residues. For the CDR3, the DNA is TGTGCCAGCAGCTTAGAGGGGGACAATGAAAAACTGTTTTTT. As protein: CASSLEGDNEKLFF.

The chain uses TRBV7-9 and TRBJ1-5; the D gene is possibly TRBD1 (5 bases). The CDR3 totals 14 residues. Trimming removed 3 bases at V and 3 bases at J, with 9 bases between. Germline values: CDR1 SEHNR, CDR2 FQNEAQ (reference sequence). The chain's CDR3 is CASSFPGPNQPQHF. Written as DNA, the CDR3 is TGTGCCAGCAGCTTCCCGGGACCCAATCAGCCCCAGCATTTT. The full variable domain, rest sourced from reference TRBV7-9 and TRBJ1-5, is DTGVSQNPRHKITKRGQNVTFRCDPISEHNRLYWYRQTLGQGPEFLTYFQNEAQLEKSRLLSDRFSAERPKGSFSTLEIQRTEQGDSAMYLCASSFPGPNQPQHFGDGTRLSIL.

The genes are TRBV30 and TRBJ1-1, with TRBD1 identical over 7 bases. V shed 5 bases, J shed 5 bases, and the junction held 8 bases outside the gene matches. The CDR3 loop spans 13 amino acids. The germline V gene has CDR1 GTSNPN and CDR2 SVGIG (reference sequence). This CDR3 is CAWDRDSWTEAFF. The CDR3 DNA is TGTGCCTGGGACAGGGATAGTTGGACTGAAGCTTTCTTT.

The chain has TRBV2 and TRBJ2-2; possibly TRBD2 for D (6 bases). Germline V lookup: CDR1 SNHLY, CDR2 FYNNEI. Trimming removed 2 bases from V and 6 bases from J, with 13 bases in between. The CDR3 spans 15 residues. The CDR3 loop reads CASSELGTPAGELFF. The CDR3 region has the DNA TGTGCCAGCAGTGAATTGGGGACTCCCGCCGGGGAGCTGTTTTTT.

This clone has a handful of counts. The chain employs TRBV11-1 and TRBJ2-1; D tentatively fits TRBD1 or TRBD2 (5 bases each). The CDR3 sequence is 14 residues long. Germline loops: CDR1 SGHAT, CDR2 FQDESV (reference sequence). With 3 bases removed from V and 9 bases from J, the gap between germline ends came to 15 bases. The CDR3 reads CASSLRAVGGEQFF. The CDR3 bases are TGTGCCAGCAGCTTGAGGGCGGTTGGGGGTGAGCAGTTCTTC. Complete variable domain (other parts from reference TRBV11-1 and TRBJ2-1): EAEVAQSPRYKITEKSQAVAFWCDPISGHATLYWYRQILGQGPELLVQFQDESVVDDSQLPKDRFSAERLKGVDSTLKIQPAELGDSAMYLCASSLRAVGGEQFFGPGTRLTVL.

The gene calls are TRBV27 and TRBJ1-4, with D maybe TRBD1 (5 bases). The length of the CDR3 is 15 residues. Germline CDR1 is MNHEY and CDR2 is SMNVEV (reference sequence). Between the trimmed V and J ends, which lost 10 bases and 0 bases, there was a span of 15 bases. CDR3 sequence reads: CATPGRLATNEKLFF. Written as DNA, the CDR3 is TGTGCCACCCCGGGACGGCTCGCAACTAATGAAAAACTGTTTTTT. Based on the CDR3 plus reference TRBV27 and TRBJ1-4, the full variable domain is EAQVTQNPRYLITVTGKKLTVTCSQNMNHEYMSWYRQDPGLGLRQIYYSMNVEVTDKGDVPEGYKVSRKEKRNFPLILESPSPNQTSLYFCATPGRLATNEKLFFGSGTQLSVL.

This clone has only a few counts. The rearrangement uses TRBV10-3 and TRBJ2-2, with D possibly matching TRBD2 (6 bases). The CDR3 has 15 residues. The germline V gene encodes CDR1 ENHRY and CDR2 SYGVKD. Trimming left V 4 bases short and J 1 base short, with 10 bases between. The CDR3 sequence is CAISAAGRNTGELFF. CDR3 bases: TGTGCCATCAGTGCTGCGGGACGGAACACCGGGGAGCTGTTTTTT.

J is TRBJ2-5 and V is TRBV7-3; no reliable D call. CDR3 size: 12 residues. Germline V gene sequence: CDR1 SGHTA, CDR2 FQGTGA. Trimming pared 3 bases from V and 5 bases from J, leaving 7 bases between. CDR3 sequence reads: CASSFLCETQYF. In DNA, the CDR3 is TGTGCCAGCAGCTTCCTATGCGAGACCCAGTACTTC.

This clone was seen just once. Relative to the germline gene, one junction end is altered; a read error may explain this. The genes are TRBV7-2 and TRBJ2-5; 11 nucleotides line up with TRBD2. The CDR3 is 15 residues long. Looked up from germline, CDR1 is SGHTA and CDR2 is FQGNSA. The CDR3 DNA reads TGTGCCAGCAGCCTAGCGGGAGGCCCCGCAGAGACCCAGTACTTC. Translating gives CASSLAGGPAETQYF. The whole variable domain, remainder taken from reference TRBV7-2 and TRBJ2-5, is GAGVSQSPSNKVTEKGKDVELRCDPISGHTALYWYRQSLGQGLEFLIYFQGNSAPDKSGLPSDRFSAERTGGSVSTLTIQRTQQEDSAVYLCASSLAGGPAETQYFGPGTRLLVL.

The rearrangement uses TRBV5-1 and TRBJ2-1; 12 nucleotides agree with TRBD2. The CDR3 is 15 residues long. Germline V CDR1 and CDR2: SGHRS, YFSETQ. J gave up 5 bases and V 4 bases, and 4 bases lay outside the gene matches. The CDR3 loop reads CASSVGLAGNNEQFF. As DNA, the CDR3 is TGCGCCAGCAGCGTGGGACTAGCGGGCAACAATGAGCAGTTCTTC.

The V and J genes are TRBV7-9 and TRBJ2-7, with D tentatively TRBD1 (6 bases). The CDR3 totals 15 residues. Germline V CDR1 and CDR2: SEHNR, FQNEAQ (reference sequence). Trimming took off 5 bases at V and 1 base at J, with 15 bases between the two ends. The CDR3 loop is CASSQGGHRSYEQYF. In DNA, the CDR3 is TGTGCCAGCAGCCAAGGGGGACATCGATCCTACGAGCAGTACTTC. Using reference TRBV7-9 and TRBJ2-7 for the parts outside the CDR3, the full variable domain is DTGVSQNPRHKITKRGQNVTFRCDPISEHNRLYWYRQTLGQGPEFLTYFQNEAQLEKSRLLSDRFSAERPKGSFSTLEIQRTEQGDSAMYLCASSQGGHRSYEQYFGPGTRLTVT.

The chain employs TRBV5-6 and TRBJ1-1; 7 nucleotides align to TRBD1. CDR1 and CDR2 (germline): SGHDT, YYEEEE. The CDR3 is made up of 16 amino acids. V lost 3 bases, J lost 5 bases, and 13 bases stayed unmatched. The chain's CDR3 is CASSWVRQGSGTEAFF. The CDR3 nucleotides read TGTGCCAGCAGCTGGGTAAGACAGGGCTCGGGGACTGAAGCTTTCTTT.

The chain uses TRBV21-1 and TRBJ2-5; the table assigns TRBD2, which was not confirmed against the DNA. TRBV21-1 is deemed a pseudogene. The CDR3 runs 14 residues. This CDR3 is CASSKRLAWETQYF. CDR3 sequence (DNA): TGTGCCAGCAGCAAACGACTAGCGTGGGAGACCCAGTACTTC.

The V and J genes are TRBV15 and TRBJ1-2; D is unclear. The CDR3 runs to 17 residues. Trimming shortened V by 0 bases and J by 0 bases, and 14 bases separated the two germline ends. From germline, CDR1 is LNHNV and CDR2 YYDKDF (reference sequence). CDR3 amino acids: CATSRESLAAANYGYTF. The CDR3 coding sequence is TGTGCCACCAGCAGAGAGAGTTTGGCGGCGGCTAACTATGGCTACACCTTC.

For the CDR3, the DNA is TGTGCCAGTAGTACGATGGGACCGAGCAATTCACCCCTCCACTTT. Translated, it gives CASSTMGPSNSPLHF. This chain joins TRBV19 and TRBJ1-6, with TRBD1 as a possible D gene (5 bases). CDR3 length equals 15 residues. V lost 4 bases and J lost 7, with 14 bases in between. Germline V CDR1 and CDR2: LNHDA, SQIVND (reference sequence). The full variable domain, in which reference TRBV19 and TRBJ1-6 provide the parts outside the CDR3, is DGGITQSPKYLFRKEGQNVTLSCEQNLNHDAMYWYRQDPGQGLRLIYYSQIVNDFQKGDIAEGYSVSREKKESFPLTVTSAQKNPTAFYLCASSTMGPSNSPLHFGNGTRLTVT.

CDR3 residues: CASSPWTSGETQYF. CDR3 bases: TGTGCCAGCAGTCCTTGGACTAGCGGAGAGACCCAGTACTTC. The chain employs TRBV27 and TRBJ2-5; 10 bases map to TRBD2. This CDR3 comprises 14 residues. Germline-derived CDR1 and CDR2 are MNHEY and SMNVEV (reference sequence). V lost 5 bases and J lost 4; bases outside the gene matches: 4.

This clone occurred once. The gene calls are TRBV5-1 and TRBJ2-7, with D possibly TRBD1 on 5 matching bases. CDR3 size: 14 residues. Trimming removed 5 bases from V and 3 bases from J, with 15 bases in between. Germline lookup yields CDR1 SGHRS and CDR2 YFSETQ. The CDR3 reads CASRRGDSNYEQYF. Here the CDR3 DNA reads TGCGCCAGCAGACGTGGAGACAGCAACTACGAGCAGTACTTC.

The DNA of the CDR3 is TGCAGCGTCACGGAGGTTAGCACAGATACGCAGTATTTT. It yields the protein CSVTEVSTDTQYF. The V and J genes are TRBV29-1 and TRBJ2-3; D is perhaps TRBD2 (5 bases). V dropped 6 bases and J dropped 0 bases, with 10 bases sitting between them. CDR3 length: 13 amino acids. CDR1 and CDR2 (germline): SQVTM, ANQGSEA.

The chain recombines TRBV9 with TRBJ2-2, with D uncertain. The CDR3 is 13 amino acids. V was clipped by 0 bases and J by 6 bases, with 6 bases between them. Looked up from germline, CDR1 is SGDLS and CDR2 is YYNGEE. The CDR3 nucleotides are TGTGCCAGCAGCGTAGAGATGGCCGGGGAGCTGTTTTTT. The encoded protein is CASSVEMAGELFF.

The chain has TRBV7-2 and TRBJ1-1; tentatively, D is TRBD1 (5 bases). CDR1 and CDR2 from the germline V gene are SGHTA and FQGNSA. V dropped 2 bases and J dropped 6 bases, with 10 bases sitting between them. The CDR3 extends over 13 amino acids. The CDR3 coding sequence is TGTGCCAGCAGCTTACGAGGGGCGGCTGAAGCTTTCTTT. Translated, it gives CASSLRGAAEAFF.

This clone was seen more than once but under ten times. The chain carries TRBV4-3 and TRBJ2-1; perhaps TRBD2 as D (6 bases). Germline V gives CDR1 LGHNA, CDR2 YSLEER. The CDR3 has 13 residues. The V end was cut by 1 base, the J end by 9 bases, with 10 bases between. CDR3 sequence: CASSQVRRGEQFF. For the CDR3, the DNA is TGCGCCAGCAGCCAAGTTAGGAGGGGTGAGCAGTTCTTC.

V gene TRBV21-1 combines with J gene TRBJ2-1; whether TRBD2, the table's D call, matches the DNA was not checked. TRBV21-1 is described as a pseudogene. This CDR3 has 10 amino acids. The CDR3: CATAGKGQFF. CDR3 coding DNA: TGTGCCACAGCGGGAAAGGGGCAGTTCTTC.

The genes are TRBV2 and TRBJ1-6, with 10 bases identical to TRBD1. From germline, CDR1 is SNHLY and CDR2 FYNNEI. The V and J ends lost 6 bases and 10 bases, in that order; junction bases with no gene match: 6. CDR3 length: 14 amino acids. The CDR3 region is CASRRGTGESPLHF. CDR3 DNA: TGTGCCAGCAGGAGGGGGACAGGGGAATCACCCCTCCACTTT. Together with reference TRBV2 and TRBJ1-6, the CDR3 gives the full variable domain: EPEVTQTPSHQVTQMGQEVILRCVPISNHLYFYWYRQILGQKVEFLVSFYNNEISEKSEIFDDQFSVERPDGSNFTLKIRSTKLEDSAMYFCASRRGTGESPLHFGNGTRLTVT.

This sequence joins TRBV4-1 and TRBJ1-1; 9 bases agree with TRBD1. V lost 4 bases and J lost 4; bases outside the gene matches: 7. Germline-derived CDR1 and CDR2 are MGHRA and YSYEKL. This CDR3 has 15 amino acids. The CDR3 sequence is CASSPPTGGSTEAFF. DNA of the CDR3: TGCGCCAGCAGCCCACCGACAGGGGGGAGCACTGAAGCTTTCTTT.

This clone came up once. V is TRBV2 and J is TRBJ1-5, with a tentative D call TRBD1 (6 bases). The V end lost 8 bases, the J end lost 5 bases, and 13 bases lay between the germline ends. This CDR3 has 13 residues. The germline V gene encodes CDR1 SNHLY and CDR2 FYNNEI. CDR3 sequence (DNA): TGTGCCAGCCACAGGGACTCGGATCAGCCCCAGCATTTT. Its protein product is CASHRDSDQPQHF.

The CDR3 sequence is CASSQGFLNSPLHF. The CDR3, as DNA: TGTGCCAGCAGCCAGGGTTTTCTAAATTCACCCCTCCACTTT. The chain has TRBV14 and TRBJ1-6; no clear D. V was pared by 3 bases and J by 7 bases, with 10 bases between. There are 14 residues in the CDR3. Germline V lookup: CDR1 SGHDN, CDR2 FVKESK.

The chain employs TRBV5-1 and TRBJ2-7; 10 bases align to TRBD1. J gave up 9 bases and V 0 bases, and 9 bases lay outside the gene matches. This CDR3 has 15 amino acids. Per the germline V gene, CDR1 is SGHRS and CDR2 is YFSETQ. As DNA, the CDR3 is TGCGCCAGCAGCTTGGGCCGGGACAGGGGAGGATGGCAGTACTTC. It codes for CASSLGRDRGGWQYF.